This TCR beta chain was identified in a study of CXCR3-negative and CXCR3-positive naive CD8 T cells (dated by TCRdb to the late 2010s). Study-level background: In total, some 140 million TRB reads were obtained, or roughly 1.5 +/- 0.3 million reads per library. The diversity and physicochemical repertoire analyses included some 11 donors pooled from two independent experiments. For the TRBV-TRBJ cluster analysis, the naive subsets came from about five donors, while the memory cells came from 3 donors. The research as a whole found: Similar TRBV-TRBJ usage was shown by naive CXCR3-negative and CXCR3-positive cells from the same donor, whereas distinct patterns were shown by memory cells. Comparably high repertoire diversity was found in both naive subsets, whereas much lower repertoire diversity was found in memory CD8+ T cells. Because surface CD5, which is linked to self-reactivity in mice, was comparable between the naive subsets, TCR interaction strength was also inferred from the physicochemical properties of TRB CDR3s. TRB CDR3s from CXCR3-positive naive cells showed higher hydrophobicity (lower Kidera factor 4), lower energy, and higher strength and volume indices than CXCR3-negative naive cells. Freshly isolated PBMCs were used for most assays because CXCR3 expression partially decreased after cryopreservation.

Notes on this clonotype: No antigen is known for it.

This sample was sequenced with a NextSeq 550. The Human TCR Profiling Kit (MiLaboratory) was used to prepare UMI-labeled 5' RACE TRB cDNA libraries. cDNA synthesis used the entire amount of extracted RNA, and PCR amplification then used the entire amount of cDNA produced. Libraries were prepared in parallel with an identical number of PCR cycles. The published analysis was carried out like this. MIGEC and MiXCR extracted about 50,000 +/- 10,000 unique UMI-labeled TRB cDNA molecules per library, requiring at least two reads per UMI. An average of roughly 40,000 +/- 10,000 functional in-frame TRB CDR3 nucleotide clonotypes without stop codons was found per library. After downsampling to 5000 UMI-labeled TRB molecules per sample, diversity metrics, including normalized Shannon-Wiener and Chao1, were computed in VDJtools. VDJtools was used to calculate clonotype-size-weighted physicochemical properties of the central five CDR3 residues, namely interaction energy, strength, volume and Kidera factor 4. TCRdb reprocessed the reads and assigns one entry to each CDR3 protein sequence, leaving out DNA. These V and J calls are TCRdb output, not the study's own analysis. The sample's clone listing holds over 150,000 distinct CDR3 sequences. The ten most abundant clones make up 0.45% to 0.6% of the sample.

There are 15 amino acids in the CDR3, from cysteine to phenylalanine inclusive. No DNA is listed. The CDR1 and CDR2 encoded by the germline V gene are SGDLS and YYNGEE. Each CD8+ T cell subset was flow-sorted in triplicate, and 300,000 or so cells per subset were placed directly into RLT lysis buffer. To exclude memory contaminants, naive CD8+ T cells were stringently defined as CD45RO-CCR7+CD27+CD95-. Peripheral blood mononuclear cells were isolated from buffy coats using standard density gradient centrifugation. A FACSAria III was used to flow-sort naive CXCR3-negative and CXCR3-positive CD8+ T cells. Total RNA was extracted from sorted cells with an RNeasy Mini Kit.

Sample: naive CXCR3+ CD8+ T cells from blood. The meaning of the sample's cell subset or site label: CD45RO-CCR7+CD27+CD95- naive CD8+ T cells expressing CXCR3 (TNR3+). The chain is assembled from TRBV9 and TRBJ1-5; as DNA is missing, the TRBD1 call by TCRdb cannot be tested. This TCR was recovered from a human donor in good health. Some clones in this sample may be carry-over from other donors' samples. The CDR3 protein sequence reads: CASSLTGEGYQPQHF.